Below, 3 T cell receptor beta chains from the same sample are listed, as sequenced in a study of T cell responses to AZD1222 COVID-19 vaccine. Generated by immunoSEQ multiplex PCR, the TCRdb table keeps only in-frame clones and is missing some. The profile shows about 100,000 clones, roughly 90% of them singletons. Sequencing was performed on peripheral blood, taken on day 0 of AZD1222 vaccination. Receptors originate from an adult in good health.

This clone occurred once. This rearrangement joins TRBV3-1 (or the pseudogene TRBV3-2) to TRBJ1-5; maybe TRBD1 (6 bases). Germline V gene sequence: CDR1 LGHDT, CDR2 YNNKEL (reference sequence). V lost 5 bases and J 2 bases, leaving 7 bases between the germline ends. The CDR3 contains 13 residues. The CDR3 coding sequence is TGTGCCAGCAGCAAGGGGGGCAATCAGCCCCAGCATTTT. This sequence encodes CASSKGGNQPQHF.

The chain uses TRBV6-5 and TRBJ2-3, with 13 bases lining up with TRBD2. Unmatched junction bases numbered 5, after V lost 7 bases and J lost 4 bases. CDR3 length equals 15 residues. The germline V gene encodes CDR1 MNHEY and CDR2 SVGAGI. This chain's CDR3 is CASNGLAGVADTQYF. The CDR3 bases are TGTGCCAGCAACGGACTAGCGGGAGTGGCAGATACGCAGTATTTT.

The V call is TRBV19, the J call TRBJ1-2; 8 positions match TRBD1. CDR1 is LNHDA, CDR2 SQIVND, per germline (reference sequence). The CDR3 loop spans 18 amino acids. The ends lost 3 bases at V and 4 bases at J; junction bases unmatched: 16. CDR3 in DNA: TGTGCCAGTAGTATGGGACAGGCGGAGCCCTCTCGAGGCTATGGCTACACCTTC. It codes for CASSMGQAEPSRGYGYTF. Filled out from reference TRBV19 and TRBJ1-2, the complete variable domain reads DGGITQSPKYLFRKEGQNVTLSCEQNLNHDAMYWYRQDPGQGLRLIYYSQIVNDFQKGDIAEGYSVSREKKESFPLTVTSAQKNPTAFYLCASSMGQAEPSRGYGYTFGSGTRLTVV.